This TCR beta chain was captured by sequencing in a study of T cells in Graves' hyperthyroidism and ophthalmopathy. Study details: Peripheral blood collection took place at initial diagnosis, before any treatment.

Broader study findings: Expanded thyroid clonotypes (above 0.001) were mostly also found in blood.

CDR3 length equals 15 residues. Trimming took 10 bases from V and 0 from J, leaving 18 bases between them. Per germline, CDR1 SNHLY and CDR2 FYNNEI. PBMCs were sourced from 9 to 10 ml fresh peripheral blood. TCR beta CDR3 sequences were amplified from RNA transcripts. During a first-round RT-PCR of the TCR CDR3, the HTBI primer set was used. TCRdb re-called the multiplex PCR reads through MiXCR, storing one row per CDR3 protein. The table has hundreds of thousands of distinct CDR3 sequences, approximately 17% seen once. Concerning this clonotype itself: Its antigen remains unidentified.

The sample taken for sequencing was blood. The chain recombines TRBV2 with TRBJ1-2, with D tentatively TRBD1 (6 bases). The TCR originated in a woman in her sixties or seventies with Graves' ophthalmopathy. The CDR3 is CANLASGQPNYGYTF. The CDR3 DNA reads as TGTGCCAACCTAGCTTCGGGACAACCTAACTATGGCTACACCTTC. Full variable domain (remainder filled in from reference TRBV2 and TRBJ1-2): EPEVTQTPSHQVTQMGQEVILRCVPISNHLYFYWYRQILGQKVEFLVSFYNNEISEKSEIFDDQFSVERPDGSNFTLKIRSTKLEDSAMYFCANLASGQPNYGYTFGSGTRLTVV.